The clone carrying this TCR beta chain was observed at least ten times. No antigen is known for it. Exclusion followed for patients with uncontrolled infection, other autoimmune disease, pregnancy or lactation. The diagnoses drew upon clinical symptoms, serum thyroxine and TRAb, thyroid ultrasound and orbital computed tomography. Trimming took 0 bases from V and 10 from J, leaving 10 bases between them. CDR3 length: 14 residues. Germline CDR1 reads SEHNR; CDR2 reads FQNEAQ (reference sequence). This specimen belongs to a study of T cells in Graves' hyperthyroidism and ophthalmopathy. Study-level results: The blood repertoire included most of the expanded thyroid clonotypes above 0.001. A model using 13 V-J features told ophthalmopathy apart from stable hyperthyroidism.

The CDR3 regions of TCR beta were amplified from RNA transcripts. First-round RT-PCR targeting the TCR CDR3 was performed with the HTBI primer set. From the multiplex PCR reads, TCRdb called clonotypes with MiXCR, one entry per CDR3 protein. The sample lists 500,000 to 600,000 distinct CDR3 sequences, 35% to 55% seen once, with about 8% in the top ten. The source material was peripheral blood or thyroid tissue (not recorded which). The clonotype was recovered from a woman aged 18-29 years with Graves' hyperthyroidism. The chain uses TRBV7-9 and TRBJ1-6; D is unresolved. Here the CDR3 DNA reads TGTGCCAGCAGCTTAGCCGCGCGGGGATCACCCCTCCACTTT. It codes for CASSLAARGSPLHF.